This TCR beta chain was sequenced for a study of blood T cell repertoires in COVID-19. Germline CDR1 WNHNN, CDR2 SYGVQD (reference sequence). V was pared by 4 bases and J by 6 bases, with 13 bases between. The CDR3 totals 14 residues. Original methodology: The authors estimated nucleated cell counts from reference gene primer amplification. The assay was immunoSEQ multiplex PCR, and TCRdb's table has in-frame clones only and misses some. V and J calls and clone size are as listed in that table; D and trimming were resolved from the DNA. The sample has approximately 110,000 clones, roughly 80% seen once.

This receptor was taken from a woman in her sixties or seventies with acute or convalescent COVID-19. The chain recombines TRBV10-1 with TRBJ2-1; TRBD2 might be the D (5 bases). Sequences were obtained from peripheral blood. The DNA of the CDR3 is TGCGCCAGCAGTGGCGGGCAGGTGGGCAATGAGCAGTTCTTC. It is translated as CASSGGQVGNEQFF.